A single T cell receptor (beta chain) is shown here with its context. The antigen is unknown. CD4+CD8-CD45RO-CD45RA+ cells were naive CD4+; CD8+CD4-CD45RA+CD27bright cells were naive CD8+. This CDR3 is 16 amino acids long. CDR1 is SQVTM, CDR2 ANQGSEA, per germline. The V segment lost 4 bases and the J segment 0 bases; nucleotides outside the gene matches: 4. This record belongs to a study of healthy donors' naive CD4 and CD8 T cells. In the study overall: Donors came from three age groups: 20-25, 40-50 and 60-70 years.

Starting from approximately 500 ng of total RNA, TCR libraries were made with linear amplification. Using its own MiXCR run on the reads, TCRdb lists one record per CDR3 protein. Of approximately 180,000 distinct CDR3 sequences listed, around 80% are singletons. The study's findings and limits: A reported CD4+/CD8+ bias affected most V and J genes in naive cells.

The sequenced sample was naive CD4+ and CD8+ T cells sorted from blood, pooled from several donors. The TCR originated in a pool of human donors in good health; the sample pools cells from several healthy donors. The chain uses TRBV29-1 and TRBJ2-2; the match to TRBD2 covers 11 bases. The CDR3 region is CSVAGTSGTNTGELFF. The DNA of the CDR3 is TGCAGCGTTGCCGGGACTAGCGGTACGAACACCGGGGAGCTGTTTTTT.